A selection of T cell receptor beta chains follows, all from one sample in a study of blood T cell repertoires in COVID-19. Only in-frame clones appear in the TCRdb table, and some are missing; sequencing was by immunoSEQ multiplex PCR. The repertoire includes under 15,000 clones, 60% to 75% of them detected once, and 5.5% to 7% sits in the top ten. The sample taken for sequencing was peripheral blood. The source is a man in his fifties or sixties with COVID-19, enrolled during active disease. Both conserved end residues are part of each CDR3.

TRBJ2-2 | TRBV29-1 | CSVEVAAGFTGELFF
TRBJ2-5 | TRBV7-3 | CASSLTKAEGFSQETQYF
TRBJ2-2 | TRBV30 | CAWSVLTSTGELFF
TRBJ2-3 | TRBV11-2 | CASSPQTHTQYF
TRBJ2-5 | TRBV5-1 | CASSFDQETQYF
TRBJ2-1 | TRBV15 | CATTPLTGDHNEQFF
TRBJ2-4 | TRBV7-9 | CASSLGLGDPWDIQYF
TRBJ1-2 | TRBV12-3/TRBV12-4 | CAISYQDGYTF
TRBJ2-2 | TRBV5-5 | CASSSARLSNTGELFF
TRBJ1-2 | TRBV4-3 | CASSQLSNRDGYTF
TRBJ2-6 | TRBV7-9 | CASSYQGVGANVLTF
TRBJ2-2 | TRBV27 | CASSVGTAINTGELFF
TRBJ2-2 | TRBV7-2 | CASSALAGGFPGELFF
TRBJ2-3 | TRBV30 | CAWGGLAGSRDTQYF
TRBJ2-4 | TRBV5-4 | CASSANLAADIQYF
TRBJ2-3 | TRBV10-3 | CAISGDSSYTDTQYF
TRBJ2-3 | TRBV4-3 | CASSQVGLSAWKDTQYF
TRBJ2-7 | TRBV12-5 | CASGLSLLWDKTYEQYF
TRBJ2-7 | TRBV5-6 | CASSLAFSAYEQYF
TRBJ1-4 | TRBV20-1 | CSASLPEKLFF
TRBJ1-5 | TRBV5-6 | CASSSRDRNQPQHF
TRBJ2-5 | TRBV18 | CASSPPSGTGVETQYF